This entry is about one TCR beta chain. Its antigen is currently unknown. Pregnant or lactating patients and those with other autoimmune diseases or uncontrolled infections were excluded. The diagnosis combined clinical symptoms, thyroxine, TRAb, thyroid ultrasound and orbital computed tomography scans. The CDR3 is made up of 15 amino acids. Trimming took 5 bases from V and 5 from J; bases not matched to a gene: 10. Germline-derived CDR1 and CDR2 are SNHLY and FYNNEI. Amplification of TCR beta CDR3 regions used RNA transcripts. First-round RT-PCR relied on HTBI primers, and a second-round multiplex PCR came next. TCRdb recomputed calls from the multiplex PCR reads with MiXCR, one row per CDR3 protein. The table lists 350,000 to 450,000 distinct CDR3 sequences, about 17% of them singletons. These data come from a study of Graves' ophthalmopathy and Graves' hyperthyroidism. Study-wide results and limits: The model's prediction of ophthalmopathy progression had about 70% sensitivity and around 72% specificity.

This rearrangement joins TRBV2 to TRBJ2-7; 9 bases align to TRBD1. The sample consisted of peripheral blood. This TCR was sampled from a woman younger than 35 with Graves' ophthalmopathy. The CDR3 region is CASSPEGTGIHEQYF. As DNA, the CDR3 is TGTGCCAGCAGTCCGGAGGGGACAGGGATTCACGAGCAGTACTTC.